The 21 T cell receptor beta chains given below trace back to one sample, sequenced in a study of cytomegalovirus exposure and HLA in healthy donors. The primer mix had 60 Vbeta and 13 Jbeta primers. The repertoire was sequenced with immunoSEQ multiplex PCR; TCRdb's copy has only in-frame clones and lacks some. Of about 160,000 clones listed, around 74% are singletons. Sample: PBMCs. These receptors were taken from a female donor in good health and CMV-seronegative.

The genes are TRBV5-4 and TRBJ2-6; D remains unclear. The CDR3 contains 13 residues. With 7 bases removed from V and 2 bases from J, the gap between germline ends came to 7 bases. Germline CDR1 reads SGHNT; CDR2 reads YYREEE (reference sequence). CDR3 DNA sequence: TGTGCCAGCTCCCCGGCTGGGGCCAACGTCCTGACTTTC. It yields the protein CASSPAGANVLTF.

J is TRBJ2-2 and V is TRBV21-1; the tabulated D call, TRBD2, remains unverified against the DNA. TRBV21-1 is reported as a pseudogene. The CDR3 consists of 18 residues. In DNA, the CDR3 is TGTGCCAGCAGCAAACGACTAGCGGGTCTCCACGGGACCGGGGAGCTGTTTTTT. Its translation is CASSKRLAGLHGTGELFF.

The chain is built from TRBV19 and TRBJ1-2; D perhaps matches TRBD1 (5 bases). CDR3 size: 15 residues. V was cut by 1 base and J by 4 bases, with 13 bases left in between. Looked up from germline, CDR1 is LNHDA and CDR2 is SQIVND (reference sequence). Here the CDR3 reads CASSIGTRGTYGYTF. CDR3 DNA: TGTGCCAGTAGTATAGGGACAAGGGGTACCTATGGCTACACCTTC.

The V call is TRBV5-1, the J call TRBJ2-1; 8 bases are a match to TRBD2. This CDR3 has 16 residues. Germline CDR1 reads SGHRS; CDR2 reads YFSETQ. The trim removed 3 bases at V and 4 bases at J, leaving 9 bases unmatched. The CDR3 nucleotides are TGCGCCAGCAGCTCCGATATCCGGGGGGGTTACAATGAGCAGTTCTTC. This encodes CASSSDIRGGYNEQFF.

V gene TRBV19 combines with J gene TRBJ2-7, with a possible D match to TRBD1 (6 bases). The V and J ends lost 5 bases and 4 bases respectively, with 18 bases between them. This CDR3 region has 15 residues. In germline, CDR1 is LNHDA, CDR2 SQIVND (reference sequence). The CDR3 DNA sequence: TGTGCCAGTAGTCCCGAGTGGGACACAAGGTACGAGCAGTACTTC. This translates into CASSPEWDTRYEQYF.

This clone was counted a few times. The V call is TRBV19, the J call TRBJ2-5; 8 nucleotides align to TRBD1. This CDR3 is 15 amino acids long. The J segment lost 10 bases and the V segment lost 5 bases, leaving 15 bases of the junction unmatched. Germline CDR1 and CDR2: LNHDA and SQIVND (reference sequence). CDR3 region: CASSADRGWSSDQYF. The CDR3 region has the DNA TGTGCCAGTAGTGCCGACAGGGGATGGTCTTCAGACCAGTACTTC.

This chain links TRBV9 with TRBJ2-2, with 7 bases matching TRBD2. CDR1 is SGDLS, CDR2 YYNGEE, per germline. V lost 4 bases to trimming and J lost 2 bases; unmatched junction nucleotides: 5. This CDR3 has 15 residues. CDR3 residues: CASSLGTTNTGELFF. In DNA form, the CDR3 reads TGTGCCAGCAGCCTTGGGACTACCAACACCGGGGAGCTGTTTTTT.

The CDR3 nucleotides read TGCGCCAGCAGCTGGCGACACGGGAGTGTCGACGAGCAGTACTTC. Protein: CASSWRHGSVDEQYF. This sequence joins TRBV5-1 and TRBJ2-7, with a tentative D call TRBD2 (6 bases). The germline CDR1 and CDR2 sequences are SGHRS and YFSETQ. This CDR3 comprises 15 residues. The germline V and J ends were trimmed by 3 bases and 5 bases, with 18 bases remaining between them.

In its sample, this clone is medium-sized (0.01 to 0.1%). The J gene is TRBJ2-2, the V gene TRBV25-1, with TRBD1 matching over 10 bases. The V segment lost 6 bases and the J segment 3 bases; nucleotides outside the gene matches: 1. The CDR3 contains 14 residues. Germline CDR1 is MGHDK and CDR2 is SYGVNS. As DNA, the CDR3 is TGTGCCAGCAGGACAGGGGGCGACACCGGGGAGCTGTTTTTT. Encoded protein: CASRTGGDTGELFF.

The rearrangement uses TRBV5-1 and TRBJ1-1, with TRBD1 as a possible D gene (6 bases). The germline CDR1 and CDR2 sequences are SGHRS and YFSETQ. V shed 5 bases and J shed 5 bases, with 16 bases lying between them. This CDR3 contains 14 residues. In DNA form, the CDR3 reads TGCGCCAGCAGTGAACAGGGTGGACGGACTGAAGCTTTCTTT. Its translation: CASSEQGGRTEAFF.

This chain uses TRBV7-8 with TRBJ2-1, with D perhaps TRBD2 (5 bases). The germline gives CDR1 SGHVS, CDR2 FQNEAQ. Trimming took 8 bases from V and 4 from J, leaving 15 bases between them. The CDR3 is 14 amino acids. CDR3 amino acids: CASAERAAYNEQFF. CDR3 DNA sequence: TGTGCCAGCGCCGAGAGGGCCGCGTACAATGAGCAGTTCTTC.

The chain joins TRBV5-1 to TRBJ2-5, with 7 bases aligning to TRBD2. Losses at the gene ends were 0 bases for V and 3 bases for J; bases not matched to a gene: 5. The CDR3 is 15 amino acids. Germline CDR1 and CDR2: SGHRS and YFSETQ. CDR3 residues: CASSLDGGREETQYF. CDR3 nucleotide sequence: TGCGCCAGCAGCTTGGATGGGGGGAGGGAAGAGACCCAGTACTTC.

This chain connects TRBV10-3 to TRBJ2-1; 8 bases agree with TRBD1. CDR1 ENHRY and CDR2 SYGVKD come from the germline V gene. V was pared by 3 bases and J by 3 bases, with 1 base of the junction left unmatched. This CDR3 spans 14 amino acids. The CDR3 nucleotides are TGTGCCATCAGTGAAGACAGGGGCTACAATGAGCAGTTCTTC. Protein: CAISEDRGYNEQFF.

The chain uses TRBV5-1 and TRBJ2-5; D might be TRBD2 (6 bases). The CDR3 runs 15 residues. Germline values: CDR1 SGHRS, CDR2 YFSETQ. V lost 0 bases, J lost 3 bases, and 12 bases lay in between. This CDR3 is CASSLAGVAEETQYF. The CDR3 DNA sequence: TGCGCCAGCAGCTTGGCCGGAGTAGCGGAAGAGACCCAGTACTTC. The entire variable domain, with the rest obtained from reference TRBV5-1 and TRBJ2-5, is as follows: KAGVTQTPRYLIKTRGQQVTLSCSPISGHRSVSWYQQTPGQGLQFLFEYFSETQRNKGNFPGRFSGRQFSNSRSEMNVSTLELGDSALYLCASSLAGVAEETQYFGPGTRLLVL.

The chain carries TRBV5-4 and TRBJ2-3; 7 bases are shared with TRBD1. CDR1 SGHNT and CDR2 YYREEE come from the germline V gene (reference sequence). V dropped 4 bases and J dropped 4; count of bases not matched to a gene: 9. There are 15 residues in the CDR3. CDR3 coding DNA: TGTGCCAGCAGCCCTCGACAGGGTAACCCAGATACGCAGTATTTT. Translated: CASSPRQGNPDTQYF.

The chain combines TRBV19 with TRBJ1-2; D gene uncertain. V lost 6 bases to trimming and J lost 8 bases, with 19 bases between them. The CDR3 consists of 14 residues. The germline gives CDR1 LNHDA, CDR2 SQIVND (reference sequence). CDR3 protein: CASRSAPEAGGYTF. In nucleotides, the CDR3 is TGTGCCAGTAGGTCGGCCCCTGAGGCTGGCGGCTACACCTTC.

V is TRBV6-5 and J is TRBJ2-7; 11 nucleotides line up with TRBD1. CDR1 is MNHEY, CDR2 SVGAGI, per germline. V shed 2 bases, J shed 7 bases, and the junction held 7 bases outside the gene matches. The CDR3 runs 15 residues. The CDR3: CASSYGGTGGREQYF. As DNA, the CDR3 is TGTGCCAGCAGTTACGGGGGGACAGGGGGAAGAGAGCAGTACTTC.

The genes are TRBV6-4 and TRBJ2-7; D perhaps matches TRBD2 (5 bases). V dropped 0 bases and J dropped 6 bases, with 9 bases sitting between them. Germline assignment: CDR1 MRHNA and CDR2 SNTAGT. CDR3 length equals 13 residues. The DNA of the CDR3 is TGTGCCAGCAGTGACTCGTCTGGGAGCGAGCAGTACTTC. The encoded protein is CASSDSSGSEQYF.

A few counts support this clone. The chain joins TRBV7-3 to TRBJ2-5; D not resolved. Trimming took off 8 bases at V and 5 bases at J, with 12 bases between the two ends. The germline V gene encodes CDR1 SGHTA and CDR2 FQGTGA. The CDR3 covers 12 residues. CDR3 loop: CASGQAGETQYF. DNA of the CDR3: TGTGCCAGCGGGCAGGCTGGGGAGACCCAGTACTTC.

The J gene is TRBJ1-2, the V gene TRBV4-1; TRBD1 matches at 9 bases. This CDR3 region has 19 residues. The germline V gene encodes CDR1 MGHRA and CDR2 YSYEKL. J lost 0 bases, V lost 0 bases, and 11 bases had no gene match. For the CDR3, the DNA is TGCGCCAGCAGCCAAGATGGGGGCGTCCGGACAGGGGCTAACTATGGCTACACCTTC. Its translation is CASSQDGGVRTGANYGYTF.

J is TRBJ1-1 and V is TRBV7-8, with 7 bases aligning to TRBD1. With V trimmed by 5 bases and J by 7 bases, 7 bases remained unmatched. Germline V lookup: CDR1 SGHVS, CDR2 FQNEAQ. This CDR3 has 13 amino acids. The chain's CDR3 is CASSRGQWFEAFF. Written as DNA, the CDR3 is TGTGCCAGCAGCAGGGGACAGTGGTTTGAAGCTTTCTTT.